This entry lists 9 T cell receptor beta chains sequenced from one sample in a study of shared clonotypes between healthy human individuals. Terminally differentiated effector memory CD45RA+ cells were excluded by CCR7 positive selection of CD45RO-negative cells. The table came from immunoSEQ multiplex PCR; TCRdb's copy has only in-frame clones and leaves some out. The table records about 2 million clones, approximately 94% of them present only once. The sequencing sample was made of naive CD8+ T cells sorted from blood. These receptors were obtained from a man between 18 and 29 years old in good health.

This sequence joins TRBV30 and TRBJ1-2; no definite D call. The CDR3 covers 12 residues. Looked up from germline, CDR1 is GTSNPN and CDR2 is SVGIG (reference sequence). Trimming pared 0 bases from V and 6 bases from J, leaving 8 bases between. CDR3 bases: TGTGCCTGGAGTGTACTGACCCATGGCTACACCTTC. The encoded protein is CAWSVLTHGYTF.

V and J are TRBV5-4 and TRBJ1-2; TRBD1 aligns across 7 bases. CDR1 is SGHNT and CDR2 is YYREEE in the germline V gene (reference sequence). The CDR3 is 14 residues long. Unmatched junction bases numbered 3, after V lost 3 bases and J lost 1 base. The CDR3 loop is CASSWDSGNYGYTF. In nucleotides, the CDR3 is TGTGCCAGCAGCTGGGACAGTGGTAACTATGGCTACACCTTC.

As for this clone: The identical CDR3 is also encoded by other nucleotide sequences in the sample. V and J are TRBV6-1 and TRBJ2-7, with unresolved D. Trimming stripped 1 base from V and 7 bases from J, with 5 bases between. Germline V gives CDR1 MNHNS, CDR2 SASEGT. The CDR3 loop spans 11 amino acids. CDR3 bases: TGTGCCAGCAGTGAAGTGGGTGAGCAGTACTTC. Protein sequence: CASSEVGEQYF.

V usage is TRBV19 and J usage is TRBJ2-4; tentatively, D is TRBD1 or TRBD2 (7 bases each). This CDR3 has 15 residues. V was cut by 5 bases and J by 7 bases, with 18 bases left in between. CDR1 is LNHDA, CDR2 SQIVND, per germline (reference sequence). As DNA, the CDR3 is TGTGCCAGTAGTCTCGACAGGGAGGGGTGGAACATTCAGTACTTC. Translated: CASSLDREGWNIQYF.

The chain's CDR3 is CASSGPGEQLYGYTF. In DNA, the CDR3 is TGTGCCAGCAGCGGGCCGGGGGAACAATTGTATGGCTACACCTTC. This chain connects TRBV9 to TRBJ1-2; weak D call: TRBD1 (5 bases). Germline CDR1 SGDLS, CDR2 YYNGEE. The CDR3 extends over 15 amino acids. With 3 bases removed from V and 5 bases from J, the gap between germline ends came to 17 bases.

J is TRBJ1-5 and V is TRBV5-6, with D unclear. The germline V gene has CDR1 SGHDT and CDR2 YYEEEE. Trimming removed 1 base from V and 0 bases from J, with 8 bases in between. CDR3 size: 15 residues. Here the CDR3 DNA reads TGTGCCAGCAGCTTGCTGCAGTATAGCAATCAGCCCCAGCATTTT. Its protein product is CASSLLQYSNQPQHF.

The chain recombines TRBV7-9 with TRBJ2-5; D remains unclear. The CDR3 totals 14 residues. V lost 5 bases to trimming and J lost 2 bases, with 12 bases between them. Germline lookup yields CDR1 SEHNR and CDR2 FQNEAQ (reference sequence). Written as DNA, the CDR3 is TGTGCCAGCAGCCCCCCCCTACAGCAAGAGACCCAGTACTTC. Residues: CASSPPLQQETQYF.

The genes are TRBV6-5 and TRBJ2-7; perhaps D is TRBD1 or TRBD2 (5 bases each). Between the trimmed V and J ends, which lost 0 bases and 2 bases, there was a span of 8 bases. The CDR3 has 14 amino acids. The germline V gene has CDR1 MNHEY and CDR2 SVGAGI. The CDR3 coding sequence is TGTGCCAGCAGTTACTCCCGGGACCCCTACGAGCAGTACTTC. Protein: CASSYSRDPYEQYF.

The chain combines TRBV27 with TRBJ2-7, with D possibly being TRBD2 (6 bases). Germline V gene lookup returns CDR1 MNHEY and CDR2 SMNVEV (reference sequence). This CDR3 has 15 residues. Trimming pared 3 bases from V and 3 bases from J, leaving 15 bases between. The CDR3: CASSLSPGRDYEQYF. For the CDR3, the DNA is TGTGCCAGCAGTTTGAGCCCCGGGAGAGACTACGAGCAGTACTTC.